This is a list of T cell receptor beta chains from one sample in a study of blood T cell repertoires in COVID-19. Sequenced by immunoSEQ multiplex PCR; TCRdb stores in-frame clones only, minus some. Here the sample spans about 370,000 clones, around 89% being singletons. The sequenced sample consisted of peripheral blood. The receptor set was obtained from a man between 18 and 35 years old with active or convalescent COVID-19. CDR3s include the opening cysteine and the closing phenylalanine or tryptophan. A D gene is named only where the DNA matches it firmly. Size tells how often a clone was seen (once, few, many) or the class of an expanded clone, and some rows leave it out.

D gene: TRBD2; J gene: TRBJ2-7; clone size: once; V gene: TRBV5-8; CDR3 protein: CASSYGLADEQYF; CDR3 DNA: TGTGCCAGCAGCTATGGACTAGCCGACGAGCAGTACTTC
D gene: TRBD2; J gene: TRBJ2-3; clone size: once; V gene: TRBV6-6; CDR3 protein: CASSLWVDGGAGYF; CDR3 DNA: TGTGCCAGCAGTCTATGGGTGGACGGGGGGGCTGGCTATTTT
D gene: TRBD1; J gene: TRBJ2-5; clone size: -; V gene: TRBV7-2; CDR3 protein: CASSRTGGRETQYF; CDR3 DNA: TGTGCCAGCAGCAGGACAGGGGGTCGGGAGACCCAGTACTTC
D gene: TRBD2; J gene: TRBJ2-3; clone size: -; V gene: TRBV29-1; CDR3 protein: CSVVFWDYQTSTDTQYF; CDR3 DNA: TGCAGCGTTGTCTTTTGGGACTACCAAACCAGCACAGATACGCAGTATTTT
D gene: TRBD1; J gene: TRBJ2-1; clone size: -; V gene: TRBV14; CDR3 protein: CASSQRLPGQGQQFF; CDR3 DNA: TGTGCCAGCAGCCAACGCCTCCCGGGACAGGGGCAGCAGTTCTTC
D gene: TRBD1; J gene: TRBJ1-5; clone size: once; V gene: TRBV29-1; CDR3 protein: CSVLDREGQPQHF; CDR3 DNA: TGCAGCGTGCTAGACAGGGAAGGTCAGCCCCAGCATTTT
D gene: TRBD1; J gene: TRBJ2-5; clone size: -; V gene: TRBV7-2; CDR3 protein: CASSLILQGYQETQYF; CDR3 DNA: TGTGCCAGCAGCTTGATATTACAGGGGTACCAAGAGACCCAGTACTTC
D gene: TRBD1; J gene: TRBJ1-6; clone size: -; V gene: TRBV27; CDR3 protein: CASSLSTGYNSPLHF; CDR3 DNA: TGTGCCAGCAGTTTATCGACAGGGTATAATTCACCCCTCCACTTT
D gene: -; J gene: TRBJ1-6; clone size: -; V gene: TRBV28; CDR3 protein: CASSSLGSPLHF; CDR3 DNA: TGTGCCAGCAGCTCGCTCGGGTCACCCCTCCACTTT
D gene: -; J gene: TRBJ2-1; clone size: -; V gene: TRBV5-1; CDR3 protein: CASREGSYNEQFF; CDR3 DNA: TGCGCCAGCAGGGAGGGGTCATACAATGAGCAGTTCTTC
D gene: -; J gene: TRBJ2-7; clone size: -; V gene: TRBV7-2; CDR3 protein: CASSLADTYEQYF; CDR3 DNA: TGTGCCAGCAGCTTAGCTGACACCTACGAGCAGTACTTC
D gene: -; J gene: TRBJ2-7; clone size: -; V gene: TRBV28; CDR3 protein: CASSLMGATYEQYF; CDR3 DNA: TGTGCCAGCAGTTTAATGGGGGCTACCTACGAGCAGTACTTC
D gene: -; J gene: TRBJ1-1; clone size: -; V gene: TRBV30; CDR3 protein: CAWSVGFPGQSLTEAFF; CDR3 DNA: TGTGCCTGGAGTGTAGGATTCCCGGGACAATCCCTCACTGAAGCTTTCTTT
D gene: -; J gene: TRBJ1-1; clone size: -; V gene: TRBV9; CDR3 protein: CASSSQGWATEAFF; CDR3 DNA: TGTGCCAGCAGCTCACAAGGATGGGCCACTGAAGCTTTCTTT
D gene: TRBD1; J gene: TRBJ1-6; clone size: many; V gene: TRBV25-1; CDR3 protein: CASSESRQGIRPLHF; CDR3 DNA: TGTGCCAGCAGTGAATCGAGACAGGGGATTCGGCCCCTCCACTTT
D gene: -; J gene: TRBJ2-6; clone size: -; V gene: TRBV7-9; CDR3 protein: CASSSGVGANVLTF; CDR3 DNA: TGTGCCAGCAGCTCAGGGGTTGGGGCCAACGTCCTGACTTTC
D gene: TRBD2; J gene: TRBJ2-1; clone size: -; V gene: TRBV6-2/TRBV6-3; CDR3 protein: CASSQVGSGSYEQFF; CDR3 DNA: TGTGCCAGCAGCCAGGTTGGTAGCGGGAGCTATGAGCAGTTCTTC
D gene: -; J gene: TRBJ1-4; clone size: -; V gene: TRBV6-2/TRBV6-3; CDR3 protein: CASSRREGDEKLFF; CDR3 DNA: TGTGCCAGCAGCCGCAGGGAAGGGGATGAAAAACTGTTTTTT
D gene: TRBD2; J gene: TRBJ2-3; clone size: once; V gene: TRBV4-2; CDR3 protein: CASSRGSGGRTDTQYF; CDR3 DNA: TGTGCCAGCAGCCGTGGTAGCGGGGGAAGGACAGATACGCAGTATTTT
D gene: TRBD1; J gene: TRBJ1-1; clone size: -; V gene: TRBV9; CDR3 protein: CASSAEGGITEAFF; CDR3 DNA: TGTGCCAGCAGCGCTGAAGGGGGCATCACTGAAGCTTTCTTT
D gene: TRBD1; J gene: TRBJ2-7; clone size: -; V gene: TRBV5-1; CDR3 protein: CASSLGWTGSAYEQYF; CDR3 DNA: TGCGCCAGCAGCTTGGGTTGGACAGGTAGTGCCTACGAGCAGTACTTC
D gene: TRBD1; J gene: TRBJ2-7; clone size: -; V gene: TRBV6-6; CDR3 protein: CASIPGQGRSYEQYF; CDR3 DNA: TGTGCCAGCATCCCGGGACAGGGACGTTCCTACGAGCAGTACTTC
D gene: TRBD1; J gene: TRBJ2-1; clone size: -; V gene: TRBV5-1; CDR3 protein: CASIPGTGPYNEQFF; CDR3 DNA: TGCGCCAGCATACCCGGGACAGGGCCCTACAATGAGCAGTTCTTC
D gene: -; J gene: TRBJ2-7; clone size: -; V gene: TRBV18; CDR3 protein: CASSPSRGYEQYF; CDR3 DNA: TGTGCCAGCTCACCTTCCAGGGGCTACGAGCAGTACTTC
D gene: -; J gene: TRBJ2-3; clone size: -; V gene: TRBV7-8; CDR3 protein: CASTKIRDTRRDTQYF; CDR3 DNA: TGTGCCAGCACCAAAATACGGGACACCCGTCGAGATACGCAGTATTTT
D gene: TRBD1; J gene: TRBJ1-2; clone size: -; V gene: TRBV2; CDR3 protein: CASSRQGPQGGYTF; CDR3 DNA: TGTGCCAGCAGCAGACAGGGGCCCCAAGGAGGCTACACCTTC
D gene: -; J gene: TRBJ1-6; clone size: -; V gene: TRBV6-5; CDR3 protein: CASRRGAPLHF; CDR3 DNA: TGTGCCAGCAGACGGGGGGCACCCCTCCACTTT
D gene: -; J gene: TRBJ1-1; clone size: -; V gene: TRBV6-6; CDR3 protein: CASSYSTVEAFF; CDR3 DNA: TGTGCCAGCAGTTATTCGACAGTCGAAGCTTTCTTT
D gene: -; J gene: TRBJ1-1; clone size: -; V gene: TRBV5-1; CDR3 protein: CASSFIRGSTEAFF; CDR3 DNA: TGCGCCAGCAGCTTTATCAGGGGTAGCACTGAAGCTTTCTTT
D gene: TRBD1; J gene: TRBJ2-1; clone size: many; V gene: TRBV7-9; CDR3 protein: CASSLIDDRGNEQFF; CDR3 DNA: TGTGCCAGCAGCTTAATAGACGACAGGGGTAATGAGCAGTTCTTC
D gene: -; J gene: TRBJ2-2; clone size: -; V gene: TRBV18; CDR3 protein: CASSPQNTGELFF; CDR3 DNA: TGTGCCAGCTCACCTCAGAACACCGGGGAGCTGTTTTTT
D gene: -; J gene: TRBJ2-7; clone size: -; V gene: TRBV4-2; CDR3 protein: CASSQDLSGRHYEQYF; CDR3 DNA: TGTGCCAGCAGCCAAGACCTTTCTGGCCGTCACTACGAGCAGTACTTC
D gene: -; J gene: TRBJ2-1; clone size: -; V gene: TRBV18; CDR3 protein: CASSLSASSYNEQFF; CDR3 DNA: TGTGCCAGCTCATTGAGTGCTAGCTCCTACAATGAGCAGTTCTTC
D gene: TRBD1; J gene: TRBJ1-1; clone size: -; V gene: TRBV30; CDR3 protein: CAWSRGDTEAFF; CDR3 DNA: TGTGCCTGGAGCAGGGGGGACACTGAAGCTTTCTTT
D gene: TRBD2; J gene: TRBJ2-1; clone size: -; V gene: TRBV7-2; CDR3 protein: CASSPRWRGGNEQFF; CDR3 DNA: TGTGCCAGCAGCCCGCGGTGGCGGGGGGGTAATGAGCAGTTCTTC
D gene: TRBD2; J gene: TRBJ2-1; clone size: -; V gene: TRBV9; CDR3 protein: CASSVNLETGGPDNEQFF; CDR3 DNA: TGTGCCAGCAGCGTAAATTTAGAGACGGGAGGGCCTGACAATGAGCAGTTCTTC
D gene: TRBD1; J gene: TRBJ2-3; clone size: -; V gene: TRBV7-2; CDR3 protein: CASSTRQGDTQYF; CDR3 DNA: TGTGCCAGCAGCACCCGACAGGGAGATACGCAGTATTTT
D gene: TRBD1; J gene: TRBJ1-5; clone size: -; V gene: TRBV7-2; CDR3 protein: CASSSDRGPRSNQPQHF; CDR3 DNA: TGTGCCAGCAGTTCGGACAGGGGCCCCAGGAGCAATCAGCCCCAGCATTTT
D gene: -; J gene: TRBJ2-7; clone size: -; V gene: TRBV7-9; CDR3 protein: CASSLASGEQYF; CDR3 DNA: TGTGCCAGCAGCTTAGCTAGCGGCGAGCAGTACTTC
D gene: -; J gene: TRBJ1-2; clone size: -; V gene: TRBV6-5; CDR3 protein: CASRQPGTFYGYTF; CDR3 DNA: TGTGCCAGCAGACAACCAGGAACTTTCTATGGCTACACCTTC
D gene: -; J gene: TRBJ1-6; clone size: -; V gene: TRBV18; CDR3 protein: CASSPSGAVYNSPLHF; CDR3 DNA: TGTGCCAGCTCACCGTCAGGGGCCGTCTATAATTCACCCCTCCACTTT
D gene: -; J gene: TRBJ1-1; clone size: -; V gene: TRBV12-3/TRBV12-4; CDR3 protein: CASSFGEITEAFF; CDR3 DNA: TGTGCCAGCAGTTTTGGGGAGATCACTGAAGCTTTCTTT
D gene: TRBD2; J gene: TRBJ2-5; clone size: few; V gene: TRBV7-7; CDR3 protein: CASSLGLAGETQYF; CDR3 DNA: TGTGCTAGCAGCTTAGGACTAGCGGGAGAGACCCAGTACTTC
D gene: TRBD1; J gene: TRBJ2-7; clone size: -; V gene: TRBV7-9; CDR3 protein: CASSRTGTGYYEQYF; CDR3 DNA: TGTGCCAGCAGCCGCACAGGGACAGGCTACTACGAGCAGTACTTC
D gene: TRBD1; J gene: TRBJ1-1; clone size: -; V gene: TRBV28; CDR3 protein: CASSSTGEGNTEAFF; CDR3 DNA: TGTGCCAGCAGTTCGACAGGGGAGGGGAACACTGAAGCTTTCTTT
D gene: -; J gene: TRBJ1-1; clone size: -; V gene: TRBV6-5; CDR3 protein: CASSYQNSNTEAFF; CDR3 DNA: TGTGCCAGCAGTTATCAAAACTCGAACACTGAAGCTTTCTTT
D gene: TRBD2; J gene: TRBJ2-7; clone size: once; V gene: TRBV9; CDR3 protein: CASSSTSATYEQYF; CDR3 DNA: TGTGCCAGCAGCTCAACTAGCGCGACCTACGAGCAGTACTTC
D gene: -; J gene: TRBJ2-2; clone size: -; V gene: TRBV7-9; CDR3 protein: CASSLGTLSDLSGELFF; CDR3 DNA: TGTGCCAGCAGCTTAGGGACTCTCTCGGACCTTTCCGGGGAGCTGTTTTTT
D gene: -; J gene: TRBJ1-1; clone size: -; V gene: TRBV4-3; CDR3 protein: CASSQGGSGTEAFF; CDR3 DNA: TGCGCCAGCAGCCAGGGAGGGTCGGGCACTGAAGCTTTCTTT
D gene: TRBD1; J gene: TRBJ1-6; clone size: -; V gene: TRBV25-1; CDR3 protein: CASSDGTGSYNSPLHF; CDR3 DNA: TGTGCCAGCAGTGACGGGACAGGGTCCTATAATTCACCCCTCCACTTT
D gene: TRBD2; J gene: TRBJ2-5; clone size: once; V gene: TRBV28; CDR3 protein: CASRPPGTSAETQYF; CDR3 DNA: TGTGCCAGCAGACCCCCCGGGACTAGCGCGGAGACCCAGTACTTC
D gene: -; J gene: TRBJ1-1; clone size: -; V gene: TRBV29-1; CDR3 protein: CSAPGRSTEAFF; CDR3 DNA: TGCAGCGCGCCCGGGAGGAGCACTGAAGCTTTCTTT
D gene: -; J gene: TRBJ1-2; clone size: -; V gene: TRBV29-1; CDR3 protein: CSYRGQYYGYTF; CDR3 DNA: TGCAGCTACAGAGGACAGTATTATGGCTACACCTTC
D gene: TRBD2; J gene: TRBJ2-7; clone size: many; V gene: TRBV19; CDR3 protein: CASSRTSGMYDEQYF; CDR3 DNA: TGTGCCAGTAGTAGGACTAGCGGGATGTACGACGAGCAGTACTTC
D gene: -; J gene: TRBJ2-3; clone size: -; V gene: TRBV4-1; CDR3 protein: CASSPFARGNTDTQYF; CDR3 DNA: TGCGCCAGCAGCCCCTTTGCCCGGGGGAACACAGATACGCAGTATTTT